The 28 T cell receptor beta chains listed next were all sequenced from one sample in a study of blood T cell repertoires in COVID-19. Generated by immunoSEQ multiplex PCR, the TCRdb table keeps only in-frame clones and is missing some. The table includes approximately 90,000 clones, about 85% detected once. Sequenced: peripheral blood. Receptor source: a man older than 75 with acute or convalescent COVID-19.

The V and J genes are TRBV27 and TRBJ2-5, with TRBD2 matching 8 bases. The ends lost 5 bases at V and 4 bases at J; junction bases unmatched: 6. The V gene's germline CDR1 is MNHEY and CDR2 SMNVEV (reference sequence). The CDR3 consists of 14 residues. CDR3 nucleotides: TGTGCCAGCAGTCCCGGGGCGGGAGGAGAGACCCAGTACTTC. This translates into CASSPGAGGETQYF.

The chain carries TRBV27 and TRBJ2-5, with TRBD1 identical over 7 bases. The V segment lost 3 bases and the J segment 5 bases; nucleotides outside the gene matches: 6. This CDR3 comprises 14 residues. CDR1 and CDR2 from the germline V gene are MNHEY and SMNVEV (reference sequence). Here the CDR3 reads CASSFMTGLETQYF. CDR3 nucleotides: TGTGCCAGCAGTTTCATGACAGGGCTGGAGACCCAGTACTTC.

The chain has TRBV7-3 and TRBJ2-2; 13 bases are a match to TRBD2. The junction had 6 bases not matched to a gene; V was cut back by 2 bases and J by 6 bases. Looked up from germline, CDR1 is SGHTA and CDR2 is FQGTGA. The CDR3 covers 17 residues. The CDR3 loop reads CASSLGRLAGGSGELFF. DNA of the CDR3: TGTGCCAGCAGCTTAGGAAGACTAGCGGGAGGTTCCGGGGAGCTGTTTTTT.

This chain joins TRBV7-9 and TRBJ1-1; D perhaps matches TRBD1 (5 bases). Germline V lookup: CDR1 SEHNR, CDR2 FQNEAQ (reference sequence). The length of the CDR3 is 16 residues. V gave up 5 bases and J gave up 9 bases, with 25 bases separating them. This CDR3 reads CASSPDPPVLQGKAFF. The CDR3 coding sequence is TGTGCCAGCAGCCCCGACCCCCCCGTGCTGCAGGGTAAAGCTTTCTTT.

CDR3 sequence: CASSFGGPYEQYF. The CDR3 DNA reads as TGTGCCAGCAGCTTCGGGGGGCCCTACGAGCAGTACTTC. The V and J genes are TRBV5-8 and TRBJ2-7; D perhaps matches TRBD2 (7 bases). The V end lost 2 bases, the J end lost 2 bases, and 8 bases lay between the germline ends. This CDR3 has 13 amino acids. The germline V gene has CDR1 SGHTS and CDR2 YDEGEE.

CDR3 in DNA: TGTGCCTGGACCCCTACTAGCGCGAACACCGGGGAGCTGTTTTTT. This encodes CAWTPTSANTGELFF. The rearrangement joins TRBV30 to TRBJ2-2, with 7 nucleotides matching TRBD2. The CDR3 runs to 15 residues. Trimming removed 4 bases from V and 0 bases from J; junction bases left unmatched: 5. Germline lookup yields CDR1 GTSNPN and CDR2 SVGIG (reference sequence).

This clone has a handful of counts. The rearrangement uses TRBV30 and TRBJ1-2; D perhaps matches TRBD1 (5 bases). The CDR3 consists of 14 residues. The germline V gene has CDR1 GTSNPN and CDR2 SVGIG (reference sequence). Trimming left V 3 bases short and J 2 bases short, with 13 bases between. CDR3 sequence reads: CAWRGGLTNYGYTF. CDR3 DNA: TGTGCCTGGAGGGGGGGGTTGACGAACTATGGCTACACCTTC.

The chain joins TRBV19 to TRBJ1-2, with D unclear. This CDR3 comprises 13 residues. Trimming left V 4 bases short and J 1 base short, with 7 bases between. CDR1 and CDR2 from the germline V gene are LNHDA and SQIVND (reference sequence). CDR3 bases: TGTGCCAGTAGTACTCAGAATAACTATGGCTACACCTTC. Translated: CASSTQNNYGYTF.

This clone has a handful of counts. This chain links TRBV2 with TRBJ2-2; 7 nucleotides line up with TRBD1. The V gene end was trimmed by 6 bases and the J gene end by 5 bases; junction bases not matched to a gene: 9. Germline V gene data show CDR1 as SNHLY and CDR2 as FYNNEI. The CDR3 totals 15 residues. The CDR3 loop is CASSPPGQNTGELFF. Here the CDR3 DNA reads TGTGCCAGCAGCCCTCCGGGACAGAATACCGGGGAGCTGTTTTTT.

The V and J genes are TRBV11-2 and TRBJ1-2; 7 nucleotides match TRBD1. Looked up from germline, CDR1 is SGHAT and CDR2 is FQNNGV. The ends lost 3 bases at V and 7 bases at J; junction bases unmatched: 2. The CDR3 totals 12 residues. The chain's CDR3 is CASSLGQFGYTF. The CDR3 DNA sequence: TGTGCCAGCAGCTTGGGACAGTTTGGCTACACCTTC.

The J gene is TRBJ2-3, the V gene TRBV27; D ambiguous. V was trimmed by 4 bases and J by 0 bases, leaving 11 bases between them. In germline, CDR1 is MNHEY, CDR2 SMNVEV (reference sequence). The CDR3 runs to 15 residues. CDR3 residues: CASSSTKTSTDTQYF. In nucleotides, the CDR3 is TGTGCCAGCAGTTCCACTAAGACTAGCACAGATACGCAGTATTTT.

Here the CDR3 reads CASSPGLAGSYEQYF. CDR3 nucleotide sequence: TGTGCCAGCAGCCCCGGACTAGCGGGATCCTACGAGCAGTACTTC. V usage is TRBV5-4 and J usage is TRBJ2-7; 12 bases are shared with TRBD2. V was pared by 4 bases and J by 1 base, with 3 bases of the junction left unmatched. Germline-derived CDR1 and CDR2 are SGHNT and YYREEE (reference sequence). This CDR3 is built from 15 residues.

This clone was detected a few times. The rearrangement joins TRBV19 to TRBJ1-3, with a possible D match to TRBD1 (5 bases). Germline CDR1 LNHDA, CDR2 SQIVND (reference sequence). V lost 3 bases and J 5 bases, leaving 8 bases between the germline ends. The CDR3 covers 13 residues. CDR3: CASSMDKRNTIYF. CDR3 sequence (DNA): TGTGCCAGTAGTATGGACAAGCGAAACACCATATATTTT.

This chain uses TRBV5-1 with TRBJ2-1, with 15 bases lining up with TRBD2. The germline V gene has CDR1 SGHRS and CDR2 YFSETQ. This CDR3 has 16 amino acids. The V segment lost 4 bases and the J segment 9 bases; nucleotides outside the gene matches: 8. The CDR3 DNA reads TGCGCCAGCAGCCCAGGGACTAGCGGGAGGATAGGTGAGCAGTTCTTC. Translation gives CASSPGTSGRIGEQFF.

DNA of the CDR3: TGTGCCAGCAGCCAAGCCGGGACAGGGTATGAAAAACTGTTTTTT. It specifies CASSQAGTGYEKLFF. The V gene is TRBV3-1 (or the pseudogene TRBV3-2), the J gene TRBJ1-4; 9 bases are shared with TRBD1. V lost 1 base to trimming and J lost 6 bases; unmatched junction nucleotides: 3. This CDR3 has 15 amino acids. The germline gives CDR1 LGHDT, CDR2 YNNKEL (reference sequence).

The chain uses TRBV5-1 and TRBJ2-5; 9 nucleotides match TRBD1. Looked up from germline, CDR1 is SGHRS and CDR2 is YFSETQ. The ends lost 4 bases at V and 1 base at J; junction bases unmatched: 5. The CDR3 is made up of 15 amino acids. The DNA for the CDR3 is TGCGCCAGCAGCCCGAACAGGGGGCTCCAAGAGACCCAGTACTTC. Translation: CASSPNRGLQETQYF.

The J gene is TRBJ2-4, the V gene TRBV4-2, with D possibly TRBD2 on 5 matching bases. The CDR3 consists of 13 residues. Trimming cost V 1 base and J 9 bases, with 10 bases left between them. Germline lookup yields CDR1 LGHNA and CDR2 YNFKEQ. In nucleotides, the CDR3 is TGTGCCAGCAGCCAAGCCGTTGAGGGCATTCAGTACTTC. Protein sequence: CASSQAVEGIQYF.

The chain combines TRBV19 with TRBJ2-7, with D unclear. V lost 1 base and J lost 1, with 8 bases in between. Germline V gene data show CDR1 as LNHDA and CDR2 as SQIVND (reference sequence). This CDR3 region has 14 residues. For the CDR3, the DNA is TGTGCCAGTAGTATAGTTGTCCGTTCCTACGAGCAGTACTTC. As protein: CASSIVVRSYEQYF.

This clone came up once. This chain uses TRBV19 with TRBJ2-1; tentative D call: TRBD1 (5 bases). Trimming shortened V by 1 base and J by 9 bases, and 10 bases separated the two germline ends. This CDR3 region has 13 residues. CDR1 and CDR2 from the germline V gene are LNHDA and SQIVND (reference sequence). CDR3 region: CASSIGTGLEQFF. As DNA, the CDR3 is TGTGCCAGTAGTATAGGTACAGGCCTTGAGCAGTTCTTC.

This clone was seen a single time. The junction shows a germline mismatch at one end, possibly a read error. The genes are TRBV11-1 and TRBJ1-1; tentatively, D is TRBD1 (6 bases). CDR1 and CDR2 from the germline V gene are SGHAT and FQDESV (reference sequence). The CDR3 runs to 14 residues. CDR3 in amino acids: CTSSLRGGYPEAFF. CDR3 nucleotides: TGTACCAGCAGCTTGAGGGGGGGCTACCCCGAAGCTTTCTTT.

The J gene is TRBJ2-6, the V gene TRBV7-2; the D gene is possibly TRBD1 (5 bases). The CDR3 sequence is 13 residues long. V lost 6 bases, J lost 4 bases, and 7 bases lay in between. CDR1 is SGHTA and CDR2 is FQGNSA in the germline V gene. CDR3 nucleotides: TGTGCCAGCAGTCGGACAGGGGCCAACGTCCTGACTTTC. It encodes CASSRTGANVLTF. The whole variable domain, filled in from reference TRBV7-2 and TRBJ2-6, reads GAGVSQSPSNKVTEKGKDVELRCDPISGHTALYWYRQSLGQGLEFLIYFQGNSAPDKSGLPSDRFSAERTGGSVSTLTIQRTQQEDSAVYLCASSRTGANVLTFGAGSRLTVL.

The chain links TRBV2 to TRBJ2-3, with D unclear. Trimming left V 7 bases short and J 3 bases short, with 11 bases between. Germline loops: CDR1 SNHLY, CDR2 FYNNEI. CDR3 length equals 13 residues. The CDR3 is CASKRARTDTQYF. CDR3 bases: TGTGCCAGCAAAAGAGCGAGGACAGATACGCAGTATTTT.

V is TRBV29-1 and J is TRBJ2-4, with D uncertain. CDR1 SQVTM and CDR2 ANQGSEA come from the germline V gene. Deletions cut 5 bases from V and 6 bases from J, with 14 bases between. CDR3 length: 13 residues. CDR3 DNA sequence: TGCAGCGTTACGATCCGCACGGGAAACATTCAGTACTTC. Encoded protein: CSVTIRTGNIQYF.

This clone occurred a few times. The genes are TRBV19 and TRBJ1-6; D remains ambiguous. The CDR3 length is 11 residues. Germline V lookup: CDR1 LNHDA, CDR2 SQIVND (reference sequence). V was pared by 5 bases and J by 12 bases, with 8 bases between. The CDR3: CASSPGGPLHF. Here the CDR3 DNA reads TGTGCCAGTAGTCCGGGTGGACCCCTCCACTTT. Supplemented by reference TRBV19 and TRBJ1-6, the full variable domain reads DGGITQSPKYLFRKEGQNVTLSCEQNLNHDAMYWYRQDPGQGLRLIYYSQIVNDFQKGDIAEGYSVSREKKESFPLTVTSAQKNPTAFYLCASSPGGPLHFGNGTRLTVT.

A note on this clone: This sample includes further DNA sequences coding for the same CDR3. CDR3 region: CASSLGLAGGTGELFF. As DNA, the CDR3 is TGCGCCAGCAGCTTGGGACTAGCGGGAGGCACCGGGGAGCTGTTTTTT. This chain uses TRBV5-1 with TRBJ2-2; 13 nucleotides align to TRBD2. V shed 0 bases, J shed 4 bases, and the junction held 0 bases outside the gene matches. Germline V gene data show CDR1 as SGHRS and CDR2 as YFSETQ. There are 16 residues in the CDR3.

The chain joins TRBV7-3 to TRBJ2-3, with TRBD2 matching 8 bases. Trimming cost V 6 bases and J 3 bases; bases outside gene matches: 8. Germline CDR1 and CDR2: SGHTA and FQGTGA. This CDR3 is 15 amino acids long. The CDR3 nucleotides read TGTGCCAGCAGTCTCAGCGGGAGAGAGACAGATACGCAGTATTTT. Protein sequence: CASSLSGRETDTQYF.

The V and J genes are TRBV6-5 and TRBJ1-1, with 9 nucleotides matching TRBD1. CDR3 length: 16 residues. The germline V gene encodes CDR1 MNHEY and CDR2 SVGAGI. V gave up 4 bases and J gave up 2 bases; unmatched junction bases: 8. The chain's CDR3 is CASSWRDRVPNTEAFF. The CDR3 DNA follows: TGTGCCAGCAGTTGGCGGGACAGGGTTCCTAACACTGAAGCTTTCTTT.

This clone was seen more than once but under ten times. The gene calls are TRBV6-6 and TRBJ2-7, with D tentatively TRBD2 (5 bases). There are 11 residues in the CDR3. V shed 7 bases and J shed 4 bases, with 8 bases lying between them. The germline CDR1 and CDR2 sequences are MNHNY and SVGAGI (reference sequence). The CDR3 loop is CASIGLYEQYF. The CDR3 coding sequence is TGTGCCAGCATTGGACTGTACGAGCAGTACTTC.